The 19 T cell receptor beta chains reported below all come from one sample, sequenced in a study of blood T cell repertoires in COVID-19. TCRdb's copy holds only in-frame clones and misses some; the assay was immunoSEQ multiplex PCR. The sample holds around 200,000 clones; 70% to 90% are singletons and the top ten take about 12%. The specimen sequenced was peripheral blood. All receptors derive from a woman between 18 and 30 years old who had recovered from COVID-19.

V usage is TRBV5-1 and J usage is TRBJ2-1, with D perhaps TRBD2 (6 bases). Germline V gives CDR1 SGHRS, CDR2 YFSETQ. The CDR3 runs 16 residues. The germline V and J ends were trimmed by 4 bases and 7 bases, with 21 bases remaining between them. This chain's CDR3 is CASSPTLAETRNEQFF. The CDR3 DNA sequence: TGCGCCAGCAGCCCCACTTTAGCGGAGACAAGGAATGAGCAGTTCTTC.

CDR3 DNA sequence: TGTGCCAGCAGTTTGACAGGGGGCGGTGGCTACACCTTC. This translates into CASSLTGGGGYTF. V gene TRBV12-3 or TRBV12-4 combines with J gene TRBJ1-2; 10 bases fit TRBD1. V shed 3 bases, J shed 7 bases, and the junction held 2 bases outside the gene matches. This CDR3 contains 13 residues.

This clone is a singleton in its sample. The rearrangement joins TRBV7-9 to TRBJ1-2, with a tentative D call TRBD1 (6 bases). V gave up 5 bases and J gave up 6 bases, with 10 bases separating them. This CDR3 region has 12 residues. Looked up from germline, CDR1 is SEHNR and CDR2 is FQNEAQ (reference sequence). The CDR3 DNA sequence: TGTGCCAGCAGCGCCGGACAGAATGGCTACACCTTC. Translating it yields CASSAGQNGYTF.

The chain employs TRBV4-1 and TRBJ2-1; 8 nucleotides match TRBD1. Germline V CDR1 and CDR2: MGHRA, YSYEKL. V trimming: 5 bases; J trimming: 6 bases; junction bases outside the gene matches: 15. The CDR3 consists of 17 residues. The CDR3 DNA sequence: TGCGCCAGCAGCGCATGGGGGATACAGGGGGTGGGCAATGAGCAGTTCTTC. Translating gives CASSAWGIQGVGNEQFF.

This clone was found a few times. The V call is TRBV6-5, the J call TRBJ1-6; TRBD1 matches 8 bases. The CDR3 spans 14 residues. V trimming: 6 bases; J trimming: 6 bases; junction bases outside the gene matches: 4. CDR1 and CDR2 (germline): MNHEY, SVGAGI. CDR3 nucleotide sequence: TGTGCCAGCAGCCGAACAGGGGGTAATTCACCCCTCCACTTT. Its protein is CASSRTGGNSPLHF.

This rearrangement joins TRBV7-8 to TRBJ2-1; tentative D call: TRBD2 (6 bases). Trimming took off 5 bases at V and 3 bases at J, with 17 bases between the two ends. Germline V gene data show CDR1 as SGHVS and CDR2 as FQNEAQ. The CDR3 covers 16 residues. CDR3 in amino acids: CASSPPGTFNYNEQFF. CDR3 bases: TGTGCCAGCAGCCCCCCGGGGACTTTCAACTACAATGAGCAGTTCTTC.

In this sample, this clone turned up a few times. This rearrangement joins TRBV30 to TRBJ1-2; D gene uncertain. Trimming removed 0 bases from V and 7 bases from J, with 15 bases in between. The germline V gene has CDR1 GTSNPN and CDR2 SVGIG (reference sequence). The CDR3 runs to 14 residues. CDR3 DNA: TGTGCCTGGAGTGTCCAGACTAACAGAGGTGGCTACACCTTC. Translated, it gives CAWSVQTNRGGYTF.

V gene TRBV11-1 combines with J gene TRBJ1-1, with 9 nucleotides matching TRBD1. The CDR3 covers 15 residues. Trimming took 1 base from V and 5 from J; bases not matched to a gene: 5. Looked up from germline, CDR1 is SGHAT and CDR2 is FQDESV (reference sequence). DNA of the CDR3: TGTGCCAGCAGCTTAGGACAGGGGGGTAGGACTGAAGCTTTCTTT. Amino acid sequence: CASSLGQGGRTEAFF.

The genes are TRBV5-6 and TRBJ2-3; 11 nucleotides align to TRBD2. The V segment lost 1 base and the J segment 2 bases; nucleotides outside the gene matches: 3. There are 16 residues in the CDR3. The germline gives CDR1 SGHDT, CDR2 YYEEEE. The CDR3 sequence is CASSLSGLADTDTQYF. The CDR3 coding sequence is TGTGCCAGCAGCTTGTCGGGACTAGCGGACACAGATACGCAGTATTTT.

This clone showed up just once. The chain combines TRBV7-9 with TRBJ2-7, with 7 bases identical to TRBD1. J lost 3 bases, V lost 2 bases, and 4 bases had no gene match. CDR3 size: 14 residues. Germline CDR1 SEHNR, CDR2 FQNEAQ (reference sequence). The CDR3 DNA reads TGTGCCAGCAGCTTAACGGGACAGAACTACGAGCAGTACTTC. It encodes CASSLTGQNYEQYF.

The chain has TRBV3-1 (or the pseudogene TRBV3-2) and TRBJ2-2; a possible D gene is TRBD2 (6 bases). V was clipped by 11 bases and J by 4 bases, with 11 bases between them. CDR1 is LGHDT and CDR2 is YNNKEL in the germline V gene (reference sequence). This CDR3 region has 12 residues. CDR3 sequence reads: CASRRGTGELFF. CDR3 coding DNA: TGTGCCTCAAGGAGGGGCACCGGGGAGCTGTTTTTT.

In DNA form, the CDR3 reads TGTGCCAGCAGCTTACAGGGGGTTGGGGGAACTGAAGCTTTCTTT. Amino acids: CASSLQGVGGTEAFF. The J gene is TRBJ1-1, the V gene TRBV7-3, with 7 bases identical to TRBD1. The ends lost 2 bases at V and 5 bases at J; junction bases unmatched: 8. This CDR3 is built from 15 residues. Looked up from germline, CDR1 is SGHTA and CDR2 is FQGTGA.

The chain links TRBV4-3 to TRBJ2-7; D is unclear. From germline, CDR1 is LGHNA and CDR2 YSLEER. V lost 0 bases and J 0 bases, leaving 12 bases between the germline ends. The length of the CDR3 is 16 residues. The CDR3 nucleotides are TGCGCCAGCAGCCAAGATATATTAGATAGCTCCTACGAGCAGTACTTC. This translates into CASSQDILDSSYEQYF.

The rearrangement uses TRBV6-5 and TRBJ2-7; 9 nucleotides line up with TRBD2. There are 14 residues in the CDR3. Germline V gives CDR1 MNHEY, CDR2 SVGAGI. The junction had 5 bases not matched to a gene; V was cut back by 6 bases and J by 2 bases. CDR3 protein: CASRAGLAPYEQYF. DNA of the CDR3: TGTGCCAGCAGAGCGGGACTAGCCCCCTACGAGCAGTACTTC.

The chain links TRBV19 to TRBJ1-5; D may be TRBD1 (6 bases). V was cut by 7 bases and J by 2 bases, with 15 bases left in between. Germline CDR1 is LNHDA and CDR2 is SQIVND (reference sequence). This CDR3 is built from 15 residues. The CDR3 DNA follows: TGTGCCAGTACGCCCAGGGGTTTAGGCAATCAGCCCCAGCATTTT. Residues: CASTPRGLGNQPQHF.

This clone has a handful of counts. V usage is TRBV6-6 and J usage is TRBJ2-7, with 8 bases matching TRBD1. V lost 0 bases to trimming and J lost 2 bases; unmatched junction nucleotides: 3. CDR3 length equals 15 residues. Per germline, CDR1 MNHNY and CDR2 SVGAGI (reference sequence). CDR3 DNA sequence: TGTGCCAGCAGTTACTCCCGGACAGGGACCTACGAGCAGTACTTC. This gives the protein CASSYSRTGTYEQYF.

The rearrangement joins TRBV6-2 or TRBV6-3 to TRBJ2-7; 7 nucleotides agree with TRBD2. V shed 2 bases, J shed 5 bases, and the junction held 9 bases outside the gene matches. This CDR3 is built from 15 residues. From germline, CDR1 is MNHEY and CDR2 SVGEGT. The CDR3 bases are TGTGCCAGCAGTTACCCTCGGACTAGTAAGGACGAGCAGTACTTC. It encodes CASSYPRTSKDEQYF.

The CDR3 DNA sequence: TGTGCCAGCAGTTCCCCGGGGGTAGACACCGGGGAGCTGTTTTTT. This translates into CASSSPGVDTGELFF. The chain recombines TRBV2 with TRBJ2-2; tentatively, D is TRBD2 (6 bases). There are 15 residues in the CDR3. From germline, CDR1 is SNHLY and CDR2 FYNNEI. Trimming left V 5 bases short and J 3 bases short, with 13 bases between.

This chain connects TRBV6-2 or TRBV6-3 to TRBJ2-1, with D perhaps TRBD2 (6 bases). Germline assignment: CDR1 MNHEY and CDR2 SVGEGT. V shed 6 bases and J shed 9 bases, with 9 bases lying between them. This CDR3 region has 11 residues. The CDR3 loop reads CASSSGAEQFF. The CDR3 region has the DNA TGTGCCAGCAGCTCGGGAGCTGAGCAGTTCTTC.